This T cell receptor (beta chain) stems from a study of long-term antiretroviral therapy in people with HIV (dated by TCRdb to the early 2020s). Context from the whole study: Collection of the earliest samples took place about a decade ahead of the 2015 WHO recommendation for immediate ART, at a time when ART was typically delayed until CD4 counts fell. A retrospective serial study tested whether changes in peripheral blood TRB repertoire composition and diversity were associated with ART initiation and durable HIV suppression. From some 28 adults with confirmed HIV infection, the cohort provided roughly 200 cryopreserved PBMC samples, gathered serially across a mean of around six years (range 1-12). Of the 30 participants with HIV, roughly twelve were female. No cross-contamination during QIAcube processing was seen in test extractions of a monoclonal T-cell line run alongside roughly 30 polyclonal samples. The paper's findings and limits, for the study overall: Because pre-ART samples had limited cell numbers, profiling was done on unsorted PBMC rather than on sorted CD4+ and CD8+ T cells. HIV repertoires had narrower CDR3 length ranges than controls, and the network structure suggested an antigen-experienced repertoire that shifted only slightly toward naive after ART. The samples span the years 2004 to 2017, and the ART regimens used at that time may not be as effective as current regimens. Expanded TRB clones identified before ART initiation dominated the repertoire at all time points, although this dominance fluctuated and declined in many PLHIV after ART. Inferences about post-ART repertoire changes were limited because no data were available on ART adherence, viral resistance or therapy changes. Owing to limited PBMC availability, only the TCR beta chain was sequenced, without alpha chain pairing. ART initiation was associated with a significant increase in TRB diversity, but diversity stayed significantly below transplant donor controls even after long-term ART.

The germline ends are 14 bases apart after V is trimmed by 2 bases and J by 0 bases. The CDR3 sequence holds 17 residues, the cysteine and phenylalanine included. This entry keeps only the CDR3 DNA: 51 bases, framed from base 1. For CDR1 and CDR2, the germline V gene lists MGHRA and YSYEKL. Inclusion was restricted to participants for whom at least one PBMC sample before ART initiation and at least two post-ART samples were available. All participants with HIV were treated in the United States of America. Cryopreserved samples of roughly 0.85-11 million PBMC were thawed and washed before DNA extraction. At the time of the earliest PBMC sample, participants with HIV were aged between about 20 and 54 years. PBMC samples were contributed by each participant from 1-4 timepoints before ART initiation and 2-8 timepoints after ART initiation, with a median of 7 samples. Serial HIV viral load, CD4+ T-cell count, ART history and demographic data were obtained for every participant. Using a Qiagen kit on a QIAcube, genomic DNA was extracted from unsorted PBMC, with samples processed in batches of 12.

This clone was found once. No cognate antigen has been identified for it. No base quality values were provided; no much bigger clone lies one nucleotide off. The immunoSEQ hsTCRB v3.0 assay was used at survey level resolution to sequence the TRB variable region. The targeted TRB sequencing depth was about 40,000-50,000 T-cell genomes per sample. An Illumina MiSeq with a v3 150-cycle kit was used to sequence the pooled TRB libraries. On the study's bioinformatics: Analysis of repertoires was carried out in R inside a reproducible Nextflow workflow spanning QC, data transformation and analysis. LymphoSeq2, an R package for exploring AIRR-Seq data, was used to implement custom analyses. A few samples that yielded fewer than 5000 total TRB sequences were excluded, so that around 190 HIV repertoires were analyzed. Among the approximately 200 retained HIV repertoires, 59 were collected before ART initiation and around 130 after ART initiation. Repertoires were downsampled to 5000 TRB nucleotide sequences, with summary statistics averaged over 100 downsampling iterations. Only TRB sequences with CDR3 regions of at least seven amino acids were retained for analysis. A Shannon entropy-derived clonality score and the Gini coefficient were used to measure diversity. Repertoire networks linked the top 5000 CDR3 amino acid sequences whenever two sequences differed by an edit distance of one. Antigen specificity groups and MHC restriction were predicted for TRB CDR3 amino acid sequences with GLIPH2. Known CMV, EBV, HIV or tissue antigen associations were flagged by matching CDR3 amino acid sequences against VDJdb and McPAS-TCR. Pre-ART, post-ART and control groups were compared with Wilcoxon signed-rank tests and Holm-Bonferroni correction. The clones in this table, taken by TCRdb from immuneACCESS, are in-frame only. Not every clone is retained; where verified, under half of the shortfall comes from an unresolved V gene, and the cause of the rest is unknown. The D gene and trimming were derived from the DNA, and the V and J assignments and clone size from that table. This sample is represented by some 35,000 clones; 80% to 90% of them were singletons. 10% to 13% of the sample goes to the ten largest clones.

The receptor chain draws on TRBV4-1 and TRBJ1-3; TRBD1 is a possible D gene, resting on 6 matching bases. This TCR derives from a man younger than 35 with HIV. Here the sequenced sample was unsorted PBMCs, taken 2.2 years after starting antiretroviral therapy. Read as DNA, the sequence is TGCGCCAGCAGCCAACCCGGGGGGGCCTCCTCTGGAAACACCATATATTTT. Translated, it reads CASSQPGGASSGNTIYF.